The rows below give T cell receptor beta chains drawn from one sample of a study of cytomegalovirus exposure and HLA in healthy donors. This table comes from immunoSEQ multiplex PCR, and its TCRdb copy is limited to in-frame clones, with some not included. The table shows 150,000 or so clones, with approximately 75% occurring only once. The specimen was PBMCs. These receptors were obtained from a young man in good health and CMV-seronegative. Each CDR3 is given with its conserved first and last residue. D genes are given only for firm matches. Size is omitted from some rows. Given values are once, few, many or a class for expanded clones.

d_gene	abundance	v_gene	j_gene	CDR3nt	CDR3aa
.	.	TRBV5-4	TRBJ1-1	TGTGCCAGCAGTCTGGACAGCTCAGAAGCTTTCTTT	CASSLDSSEAFF
TRBD1	.	TRBV28	TRBJ1-5	TGTGCCAGCGTACATCCTCTAGGACAGGGGACTCAGCCCCAGCATTTT	CASVHPLGQGTQPQHF
.	.	TRBV7-6	TRBJ2-1	TGTGCCAGCAGCCCTTCACTAGCCCTTCGGGAGCAGTTCTTC	CASSPSLALREQFF
.	.	TRBV19	TRBJ1-5	TGTGCCAGTGCCCGAGGCAGGGGACGGGGCAATCAGCCCCAGCATTTT	CASARGRGRGNQPQHF
TRBD2	.	TRBV6-5	TRBJ2-3	TGTGCCAGCAGTCCGAACGGGGGGGCCACAGATACGCAGTATTTT	CASSPNGGATDTQYF
TRBD1	few	TRBV30	TRBJ1-1	TGTGCCTGGAGTCCAGGGGACAGGGGTTACACTGAAGCTTTCTTT	CAWSPGDRGYTEAFF
TRBD1	.	TRBV27	TRBJ2-3	TGTGCCAGCAGTTTAACGAACCAACAGGGGGTGATTGCAACTAGCACAGATACGCAGTATTTT	CASSLTNQQGVIATSTDTQYF
.	once	TRBV6-5	TRBJ1-2	TGTGCCAGCAGTTCCCCGGGTCCTAACTATGGCTACACCTTC	CASSSPGPNYGYTF
TRBD2	few	TRBV30	TRBJ2-3	TGTGCCTCACAAGCGGGGGGCCTAGGAGATACGCAGTATTTT	CASQAGGLGDTQYF
TRBD2	.	TRBV7-6	TRBJ2-7	TGTGCCAGCAGCTTAGGTGGCGGGGGATACTCCTACGAGCAGTACTTC	CASSLGGGGYSYEQYF
TRBD1	.	TRBV7-9	TRBJ1-2	TGTTCCAGCAGCCTACAAGGGACAGGGGGCTGGCATGGCTACACCTTC	CSSSLQGTGGWHGYTF
.	.	TRBV19	TRBJ1-1	TGTGCCAGTAGTATAAGGGTAGGGAGCACTGAAGCTTTCTTT	CASSIRVGSTEAFF
TRBD2	.	TRBV5-1	TRBJ2-3	TGCGCCAGCGGAATAAGCGGGGCGACCACAGATACGCAGTATTTT	CASGISGATTDTQYF
TRBD1	.	TRBV7-6	TRBJ1-1	TGTGCCAGCAGCTGGGGGACAGGGGACACTGAAGCTTTCTTT	CASSWGTGDTEAFF
TRBD2	.	TRBV2	TRBJ2-7	TGTGCCAGCAGTGAATTTGCTAGCGGCTACGAGCAGTACTTC	CASSEFASGYEQYF
.	few	TRBV11-2	TRBJ1-6	TGTGCCAGCAGCTTAGCAAATCTAGCTTGCCTCCACTTT	CASSLANLACLHF
.	.	TRBV2	TRBJ1-1	TGTGCCAGCAGTGCGGCGGACGGGACTCCTGAGGCGGGGGAAGCTTTCTTT	CASSAADGTPEAGEAFF
.	few	TRBV4-2	TRBJ2-7	TGTGCCAGCAGCCAAGACCAGGACAGCTCCTACGAGCAGTACTTC	CASSQDQDSSYEQYF
.	.	TRBV6-1	TRBJ1-5	TGTGCCAGCAGTGTTGGGCGAGTAAATCAGCCCCAGCATTTT	CASSVGRVNQPQHF
TRBD1	.	TRBV6-1	TRBJ2-1	TGTGCCAGCAGTGACCGACAGGGGGATGAGCAGTTCTTC	CASSDRQGDEQFF
.	.	TRBV19	TRBJ1-1	TGTGCCAGTAGTGACCTGCGGATGAACACTGAAGCTTTCTTT	CASSDLRMNTEAFF
.	few	TRBV7-2	TRBJ1-6	TGTGCCAGCAGCCCAGATAGCAGGGGAAGCTCACCCCTCCACTTT	CASSPDSRGSSPLHF
TRBD2	.	TRBV2	TRBJ2-5	TGTGCCAGCAGTGGACTAGCGCGAGAGACCCAGTACTTC	CASSGLARETQYF
TRBD2	few	TRBV9	TRBJ2-5	TGTGCCAGCAGCGTAGGGGGGGGTGAGGAGACCCAGTACTTC	CASSVGGGEETQYF
.	.	TRBV4-2	TRBJ1-5	TGTGCCAGCAGCCAAGTTGTTAGAACGAATCAGCCCCAGCATTTT	CASSQVVRTNQPQHF
.	.	TRBV5-6	TRBJ2-7	TGTGCCAGCACCCCGTCGAGCGGATTCTCCTACGAGCAGTACTTC	CASTPSSGFSYEQYF
.	.	TRBV13	TRBJ2-2	TGTGCCAGCAGCCCCTATCGAGGGACCGGGGAGCTGTTTTTT	CASSPYRGTGELFF
TRBD2	.	TRBV15	TRBJ2-5	TGTGCCACCGAAGGAGGGGCGGGGGGACAAGAGACCCAGTACTTC	CATEGGAGGQETQYF
.	once	TRBV5-1	TRBJ2-7	TGCGCCAGCACTTCGAGCCCAGGGATCAAGAACGAGCAGTACTTC	CASTSSPGIKNEQYF
.	once	TRBV7-9	TRBJ1-1	TGTGCCAGCAGCTTAGATGCGGGAACTGAAGCTTTCTTT	CASSLDAGTEAFF
.	.	TRBV6-4	TRBJ1-6	TGTGCCAGCAGTGACTCAGGCGGATCCTCACCCCTCCACTTT	CASSDSGGSSPLHF
.	.	TRBV5-1	TRBJ1-2	TGCGCCAGCAGGGAGGGAGTCACGTCCAACTATGGCTACACCTTC	CASREGVTSNYGYTF
.	.	TRBV11-2	TRBJ1-3	TGTGCCAGCAGCTCCGTTAGCTCTGGAAACACCATATATTTT	CASSSVSSGNTIYF